This note documents a single T cell receptor (beta chain) sequence. This sample stems from a study of cytomegalovirus exposure and HLA in healthy donors. The V end was cut by 2 bases, the J end by 2 bases, with 16 bases between. The CDR3 length is 16 residues. Germline V CDR1 and CDR2: MNHEY, SVGAGI. PCR primers comprised 60 Vbeta and 13 Jbeta primers. Sequencing was performed with immunoSEQ multiplex PCR; in TCRdb, only in-frame clones are kept and a portion is missing. This table holds approximately 240,000 clones, around 89% found once. Sequencing used PBMCs. The chain links TRBV6-5 to TRBJ2-7; possible D gene TRBD1, 5 bases. The TCR was taken from a woman aged 18-29 years in good health and CMV-seronegative. The CDR3 sequence is CASSYTKLGQTYEQYF. The CDR3 DNA sequence: TGTGCCAGCAGTTACACAAAACTGGGGCAGACCTACGAGCAGTACTTC.